This TCR beta chain was sequenced in a study of T cells after somatic rescue of genetic block. The germline CDR1 and CDR2 sequences are LNHDA and SQIVND (reference sequence). V was clipped by 5 bases and J by 8 bases; unmatched bases: 11. The CDR3 runs to 16 residues. Profiling relied on immunoSEQ multiplex PCR, and the TCRdb table lists in-frame clones only, not all of them. This sample has 88,000 or so clones, with 70% to 90% found just once. Sequenced: peripheral blood mononuclear cells (PBMCs). The genes are TRBV19 and TRBJ2-3; 12 positions match TRBD2. The sequence was obtained from a woman aged 18-29 years. The CDR3 here is CASSPPLAGGRGTQYF. CDR3 sequence (DNA): TGTGCCAGTAGTCCACCACTAGCGGGAGGTAGAGGTACGCAGTATTTT.